This T cell receptor (beta chain) was sequenced in a study of blood T cell repertoires in COVID-19. Study-level information: There were acute and convalescent COVID-19 samples, and they came from the United States, Italy and Spain. From T cells, B-cell-depleted T cells, or PBMCs came the material, which was cDNA or gDNA.

Trimming removed 0 bases at V and 4 bases at J, with 11 bases between. The CDR3 contains 15 residues. Germline assignment: CDR1 SGHKS and CDR2 YYEKEE (reference sequence). In the source study's methods: Quantification of nucleated cells was approximated via reference gene primer amplification. TCRdb's table, derived via immunoSEQ multiplex PCR, lists solely in-frame clones and lacks some. The D gene and trimming were derived from the DNA, and the V and J assignments and clone size from that table. The data contain about 250,000 clones, more than 70% of them seen just once; the ten biggest clones take up roughly 5.8%.

The clonotype originates from an elderly man with acute or convalescent COVID-19. The V call is TRBV5-5, the J call TRBJ2-1; TRBD2 is a possible D gene (6 bases). Sequencing used peripheral blood. This chain's CDR3 is CASSLVGGRYNEQFF. As DNA, the CDR3 is TGTGCCAGCAGCTTGGTGGGGGGACGGTACAATGAGCAGTTCTTC.